The 10 T cell receptor beta chains given below trace back to one sample, sequenced in a study of post-analysis software for immune sequencing data. The library was made from cDNA and included unique molecular identifiers. MiXCR, run by TCRdb on the PCR reads, gives a single entry per CDR3 protein. Among about 430,000 distinct CDR3 sequences, about 39% were seen once, and the ten largest hold about 8%. For these TCRs, the target antigens are not known. Overall study results and limits: Controls showed lower frequencies than patients for several TRBV segments, and TRBV5-6, TRBV5-1 and TRBV20-1 were among these.

The specimen sequenced was blood. All receptors come from a girl aged 2-10 years with multiple sclerosis.

Note on this clonotype: Its ends do not fully match the called genes, so a read error is possible. V is TRBV7-9 and J is TRBJ1-1; 8 bases fit TRBD1. The germline V gene has CDR1 SEHNR and CDR2 FQNEAQ (reference sequence). The CDR3 has 17 residues. The DNA of the CDR3 is TGTGCCAGCAGCTTAGTGGCAGGGGGCGATATGAACACTGAAACTTTCTTT. Its protein is CASSLVAGGDMNTETFF.

V and J are TRBV29-1 and TRBJ2-5; 9 bases fit TRBD2. Germline trimming cut 2 bases from V and 5 bases from J; bases unmatched to any gene: 3. Germline values: CDR1 SQVTM, CDR2 ANQGSEA. The CDR3 is 13 residues long. CDR3 protein: CSVERAGGETQYF. In DNA, the CDR3 is TGCAGCGTTGAAAGGGCGGGGGGGGAGACCCAGTACTTC.

The chain carries TRBV7-8 and TRBJ2-7; the D call may be TRBD1 or TRBD2 (5 bases each). Trimming removed 5 bases from V and 5 bases from J, with 19 bases in between. This CDR3 is 15 amino acids long. Germline lookup yields CDR1 SGHVS and CDR2 FQNEAQ. The CDR3 nucleotides read TGTGCCAGCAGCCGTCGGGACCCAGCGGTAAACGAGCAGTACTTC. The encoded protein is CASSRRDPAVNEQYF.

The table lists this clonotype with a few counts. The rearrangement joins TRBV5-5 to TRBJ1-4, with TRBD1 as a possible D gene (5 bases). The CDR3 extends over 16 amino acids. Trimming shortened V by 4 bases and J by 8 bases, and 21 bases separated the two germline ends. Germline CDR1 is SGHKS and CDR2 is YYEKEE (reference sequence). CDR3 loop: CASSQLVGTKTEKLFF. DNA for the CDR3: TGTGCCAGCAGCCAGCTGGTTGGGACGAAAACAGAAAAACTGTTTTTT.

V gene TRBV9 combines with J gene TRBJ1-2, with D maybe TRBD1 (5 bases). Trimming stripped 0 bases from V and 2 bases from J, with 14 bases between. The CDR3 is 16 amino acids. CDR1 and CDR2 from the germline V gene are SGDLS and YYNGEE. This chain's CDR3 is CASSVATNGGNYGYTF. The CDR3, as DNA: TGTGCCAGCAGCGTAGCTACAAACGGGGGAAACTATGGCTACACCTTC.

The V call is TRBV5-1, the J call TRBJ2-1; D gene uncertain. The CDR3 covers 15 residues. The germline gives CDR1 SGHRS, CDR2 YFSETQ. V lost 4 bases to trimming and J lost 0 bases, with 11 bases between them. The CDR3: CASSLGHSSYNEQFF. The CDR3 bases are TGCGCCAGCAGCCTCGGCCACAGCTCCTACAATGAGCAGTTCTTC.

The chain links TRBV21-1 to TRBJ2-6. TRBV21-1 is flagged as a pseudogene. This CDR3 is 18 amino acids long. This CDR3 reads CASSKALRPTPGANVLTF. DNA for the CDR3: TGTGCCAGCAGCAAAGCGCTGAGGCCGACCCCTGGGGCCAACGTCCTGACTTTC.

This clonotype was counted between two and nine times. The chain joins TRBV6-5 to TRBJ2-1; 8 bases align to TRBD2. The V and J ends lost 2 bases and 8 bases, in that order; junction bases with no gene match: 14. The CDR3 runs to 17 residues. Germline CDR1 reads MNHEY; CDR2 reads SVGAGI. CDR3: CASSYRELSGSRYEQFF. In nucleotides, the CDR3 is TGTGCCAGCAGTTACCGTGAGTTAAGCGGGAGTCGCTATGAGCAGTTCTTC.

This chain uses TRBV5-1 with TRBJ2-1; a possible D gene is TRBD2 (5 bases). CDR1 and CDR2 (germline): SGHRS, YFSETQ. The CDR3 is 16 residues long. Trimming pared 4 bases from V and 2 bases from J, leaving 16 bases between. The CDR3 DNA follows: TGCGCCAGCAGCCCAGGACTCGTAGTCGCCTACAATGAGCAGTTCTTC. Protein product: CASSPGLVVAYNEQFF.

This clonotype occurred a few times. The V call is TRBV28, the J call TRBJ1-5, with D tentatively TRBD1 (6 bases). Per germline, CDR1 MDHEN and CDR2 SYDVKM. This CDR3 spans 13 amino acids. Trimming pared 6 bases from V and 8 bases from J, leaving 14 bases between. The DNA for the CDR3 is TGTGCCAGCAGACCCACAGGGAATAAGCCCCAGCATTTT. It is translated as CASRPTGNKPQHF.